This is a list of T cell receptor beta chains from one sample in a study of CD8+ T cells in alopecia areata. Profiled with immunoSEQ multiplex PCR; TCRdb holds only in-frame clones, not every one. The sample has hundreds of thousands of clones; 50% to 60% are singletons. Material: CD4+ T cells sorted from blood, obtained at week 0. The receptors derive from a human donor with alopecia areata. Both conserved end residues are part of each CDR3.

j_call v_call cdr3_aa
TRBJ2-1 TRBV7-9 CASSLWASGDEQFF
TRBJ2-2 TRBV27 CASRAGPNTGELFF
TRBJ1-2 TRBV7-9 CASSLAHLGNGYTF
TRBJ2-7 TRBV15 CATSRGSGQGIAYEQYF
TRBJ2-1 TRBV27 CASTYYNEQFF
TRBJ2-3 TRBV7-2 CASSLNRLTDTQYF
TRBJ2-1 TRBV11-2 CASSLDENEQFF
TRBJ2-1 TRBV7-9 CASSHLGLAGIEQFF
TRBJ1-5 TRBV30 CAWSVAGGNQPQHF
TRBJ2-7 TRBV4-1 CASSQGLRGISYEQYF
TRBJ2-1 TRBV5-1 CASSAGTRGDEQFF
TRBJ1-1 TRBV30 CAWSPLMNTEAFF
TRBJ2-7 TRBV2 CASTDEEQYF
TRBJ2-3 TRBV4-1 CASSPLGRVTDTQYF
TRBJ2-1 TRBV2 CASSRGEYNEQFF
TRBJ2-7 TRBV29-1 CSVQGTSYEQYF
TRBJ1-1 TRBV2 CASSDGTAMRMNTEAFF